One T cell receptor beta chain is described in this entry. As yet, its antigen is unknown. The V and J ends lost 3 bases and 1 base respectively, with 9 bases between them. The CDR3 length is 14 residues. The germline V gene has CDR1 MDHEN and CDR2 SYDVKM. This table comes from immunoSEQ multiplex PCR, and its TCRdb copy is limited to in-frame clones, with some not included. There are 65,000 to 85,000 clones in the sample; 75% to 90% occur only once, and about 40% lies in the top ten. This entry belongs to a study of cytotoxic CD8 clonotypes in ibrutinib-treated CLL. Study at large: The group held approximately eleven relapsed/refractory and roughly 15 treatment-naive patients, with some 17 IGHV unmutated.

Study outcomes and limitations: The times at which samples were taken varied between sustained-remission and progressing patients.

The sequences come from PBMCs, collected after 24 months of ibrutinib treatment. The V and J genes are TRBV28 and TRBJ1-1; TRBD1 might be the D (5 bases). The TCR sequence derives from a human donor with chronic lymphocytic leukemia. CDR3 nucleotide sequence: TGTGCCAGCAGTTTGGGCGGGGGGAACACTGAAGCTTTCTTT. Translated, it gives CASSLGGGNTEAFF. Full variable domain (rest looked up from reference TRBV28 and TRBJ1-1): DVKVTQSSRYLVKRTGEKVFLECVQDMDHENMFWYRQDPGLGLRLIYFSYDVKMKEKGDIPEGYSVSREKKERFSLILESASTNQTSMYLCASSLGGGNTEAFFGQGTRLTVV.